This T cell receptor (beta chain) was obtained from a study of chemoradiotherapy in HPV16-positive cancers. The germline V gene has CDR1 MNHEY and CDR2 SMNVEV (reference sequence). The V gene lost 4 bases and the J gene lost 8 bases, with 11 bases spanning the gap. The CDR3 has 13 residues. Generated by immunoSEQ multiplex PCR, the TCRdb table keeps only in-frame clones and is missing some. The data contain approximately 23,000 clones, approximately 73% of them singletons. The sequence was collected from a human donor with HPV-associated anogenital cancer. This specimen was acquired from a patient who underwent chemoradiotherapy. J is TRBJ1-4 and V is TRBV27; perhaps TRBD1 as D (5 bases). The CDR3 region has the DNA TGTGCCAGCAGTTGGGACTTCGGGGAAAAACTGTTTTTT. Its protein is CASSWDFGEKLFF.